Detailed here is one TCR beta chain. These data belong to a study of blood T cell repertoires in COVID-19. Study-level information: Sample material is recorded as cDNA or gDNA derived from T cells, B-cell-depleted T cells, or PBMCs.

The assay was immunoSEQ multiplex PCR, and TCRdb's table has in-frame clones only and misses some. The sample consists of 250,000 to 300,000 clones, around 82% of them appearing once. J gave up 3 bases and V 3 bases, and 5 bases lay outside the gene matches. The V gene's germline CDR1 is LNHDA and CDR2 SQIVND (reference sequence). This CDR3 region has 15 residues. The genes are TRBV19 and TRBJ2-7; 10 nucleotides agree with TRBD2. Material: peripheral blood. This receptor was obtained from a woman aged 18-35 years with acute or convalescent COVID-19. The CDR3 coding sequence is TGTGCCAGTAGTATGGGGGTAGCGGGAGGCTACGAGCAGTACTTC. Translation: CASSMGVAGGYEQYF.